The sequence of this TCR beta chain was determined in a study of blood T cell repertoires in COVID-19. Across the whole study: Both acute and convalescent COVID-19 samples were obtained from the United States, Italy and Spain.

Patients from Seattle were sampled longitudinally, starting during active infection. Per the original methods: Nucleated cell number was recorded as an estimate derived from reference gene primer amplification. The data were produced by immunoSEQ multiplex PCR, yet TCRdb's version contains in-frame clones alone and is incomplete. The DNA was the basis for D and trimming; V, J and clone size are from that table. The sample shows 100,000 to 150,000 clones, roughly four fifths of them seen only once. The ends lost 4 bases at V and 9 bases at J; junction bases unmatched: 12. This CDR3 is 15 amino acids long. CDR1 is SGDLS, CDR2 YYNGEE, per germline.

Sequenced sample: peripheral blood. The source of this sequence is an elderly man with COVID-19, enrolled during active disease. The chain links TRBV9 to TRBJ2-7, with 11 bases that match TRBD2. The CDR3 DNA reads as TGTGCCAGCAGCCTACTAGCGGGAGATTACGAGCGGCAGTACTTC. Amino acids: CASSLLAGDYERQYF.